The 12 T cell receptor beta chains below were found in one sample sequenced in a study of regulatory T cells in long-lasting Graves disease. Combining iRepertoire HTBI primers with Arm-PCR of CDR3 regions, the authors built TCR beta libraries. TCRdb reanalysed the multiplex PCR reads using MiXCR and keeps one entry per CDR3 protein. This sample has 350,000 to 500,000 distinct CDR3 sequences; 14% occur once, and the top ten carry 17%. Noted time point: newly diagnosed GD, antithyroid drugs for less than 3 months. PBMCs were the source of the RNA used for TCR sequencing. These data were also filed under a second study, of T cells in Graves' hyperthyroidism and ophthalmopathy.

Material: peripheral blood mononuclear cells (PBMCs), obtained at new diagnosis, from a patient treated with antithyroid drugs. All receptors derive from a woman aged 50 to 65 with Graves disease.

The table lists this clonotype with many counts. V and J are TRBV24-1 and TRBJ2-1; D remains unclear. V was clipped by 1 base and J by 7 bases, with 4 bases between them. The germline V gene has CDR1 KGHDR and CDR2 SFDVKD. This CDR3 comprises 12 residues. The CDR3 spells CATSDFWNEQFF. The CDR3 region has the DNA TGTGCCACCAGTGATTTTTGGAATGAGCAGTTCTTC.

Ten or more counts support this clonotype. The gene calls are TRBV12-3 or TRBV12-4 and TRBJ2-7; 8 nucleotides agree with TRBD1. The CDR3 runs 14 residues. The J segment lost 5 bases and the V segment lost 5 bases, leaving 8 bases of the junction unmatched. The CDR3 DNA follows: TGTGCCAGCAGTCCCGGACAGGGAGGCAACGAGCAGTACTTC. Translation gives CASSPGQGGNEQYF.

This clonotype was seen at least ten times. CDR3 residues: CASRNLAGVDNEQFF. Here the CDR3 DNA reads TGTGCCAGCAGAAACCTAGCGGGAGTAGACAATGAGCAGTTCTTC. This chain joins TRBV6-1 and TRBJ2-1, with 10 bases that match TRBD2. CDR3 length: 15 amino acids. In germline, CDR1 is MNHNS, CDR2 SASEGT. Trimming removed 6 bases from V and 5 bases from J; junction bases left unmatched: 7.

V usage is TRBV6-2 or TRBV6-3 and J usage is TRBJ2-7; D is perhaps TRBD1 (5 bases). The CDR3 consists of 15 residues. Between the trimmed V and J ends, which lost 2 bases and 4 bases, there was a span of 15 bases. From germline, CDR1 is MNHEY and CDR2 SVGEGT. The DNA for the CDR3 is TGTGCCAGCAGTTACCGGGCAGGGAAAGGTTACGAGCAGTACTTC. This gives the protein CASSYRAGKGYEQYF.

CDR3 sequence (DNA): TGCGCCAGCAGCCTCAACTCTCTAGCGGGTGGAGGGGCTGAGCAGTTCTTC. This translates into CASSLNSLAGGGAEQFF. The chain uses TRBV5-1 and TRBJ2-1; 8 bases line up with TRBD2. Germline CDR1 SGHRS, CDR2 YFSETQ. The trim removed 4 bases at V and 9 bases at J, leaving 18 bases unmatched. CDR3 length: 17 residues.

As concerns this clonotype: Since the CDR3 does not end with the conserved phenylalanine or tryptophan, this likely comes from a read error. The chain joins TRBV5-1 to TRBJ2-4, with 9 bases that match TRBD2. J gave up 6 bases and V 0 bases, and 7 bases lay outside the gene matches. Germline V gene lookup returns CDR1 SGHRS and CDR2 YFSETQ. The CDR3 runs 16 residues. The CDR3 sequence: CASSLGGSGSLNIQYL. The CDR3 DNA is TGCGCCAGCAGCTTGGGGGGTAGCGGGAGTCTAAACATTCAGTACCTC.

This clonotype has a handful of counts. The V call is TRBV20-1, the J call TRBJ1-2; 7 bases align to TRBD1. Trimming took 0 bases from V and 0 from J; bases not matched to a gene: 1. This CDR3 spans 14 amino acids. Germline V gene data show CDR1 as DFQATT and CDR2 as SNEGSKA (reference sequence). CDR3 protein: CSARDTGANYGYTF. For the CDR3, the DNA is TGCAGTGCTAGAGATACAGGGGCTAACTATGGCTACACCTTC.

This clonotype was seen at least ten times. The chain joins TRBV6-1 to TRBJ2-2; D call uncertain. The CDR3 spans 13 residues. CDR1 is MNHNS and CDR2 is SASEGT in the germline V gene. The V and J ends lost 5 bases and 5 bases respectively, with 9 bases between them. Written as DNA, the CDR3 is TGTGCCAGCAGTACCGGATATACCGGGGAGCTGTTTTTT. Amino acid sequence: CASSTGYTGELFF.

In this sample, this clonotype turned up many times. The genes are TRBV12-3 or TRBV12-4 and TRBJ2-2, with 7 positions matching TRBD1. V lost 6 bases to trimming and J lost 0 bases; unmatched junction nucleotides: 1. The CDR3 extends over 14 amino acids. The CDR3 coding sequence is TGTGCCAGCAGAGGGACAGCGAACACCGGGGAGCTGTTTTTT. Translated: CASRGTANTGELFF.

This clonotype showed up many times. The rearrangement uses TRBV2 and TRBJ2-7, with TRBD2 matching over 13 bases. Germline V gene data show CDR1 as SNHLY and CDR2 as FYNNEI. J lost 0 bases, V lost 8 bases, and 10 bases had no gene match. This CDR3 has 17 amino acids. CDR3 sequence: CASETSGRARPSYEQYF. The CDR3 DNA reads as TGTGCCAGCGAAACTAGCGGGAGGGCTCGACCCTCCTACGAGCAGTACTTC. The variable domain in full, completed from reference TRBV2 and TRBJ2-7, reads EPEVTQTPSHQVTQMGQEVILRCVPISNHLYFYWYRQILGQKVEFLVSFYNNEISEKSEIFDDQFSVERPDGSNFTLKIRSTKLEDSAMYFCASETSGRARPSYEQYFGPGTRLTVT.

This clonotype came up many times. The chain couples TRBV7-2 to TRBJ2-7, with 11 bases aligning to TRBD2. CDR1 and CDR2 (germline): SGHTA, FQGNSA. The CDR3 loop spans 15 amino acids. V trimming: 3 bases; J trimming: 2 bases; junction bases outside the gene matches: 3. CDR3 DNA: TGTGCCAGCAGCTTCCCACTAGCGGGGGCCTACGAGCAGTACTTC. Protein: CASSFPLAGAYEQYF.

The gene calls are TRBV5-1 and TRBJ2-1, with 8 positions matching TRBD1. Germline trimming cut 6 bases from V and 9 bases from J; bases unmatched to any gene: 8. CDR3 length: 13 residues. Germline loops: CDR1 SGHRS, CDR2 YFSETQ. The CDR3 bases are TGCGCCAGCAATATGGACAGGGCCATTGAGCAGTTCTTC. It encodes CASNMDRAIEQFF. Using reference TRBV5-1 and TRBJ2-1 for the parts outside the CDR3, the full variable domain is KAGVTQTPRYLIKTRGQQVTLSCSPISGHRSVSWYQQTPGQGLQFLFEYFSETQRNKGNFPGRFSGRQFSNSRSEMNVSTLELGDSALYLCASNMDRAIEQFFGPGTRLTVL.